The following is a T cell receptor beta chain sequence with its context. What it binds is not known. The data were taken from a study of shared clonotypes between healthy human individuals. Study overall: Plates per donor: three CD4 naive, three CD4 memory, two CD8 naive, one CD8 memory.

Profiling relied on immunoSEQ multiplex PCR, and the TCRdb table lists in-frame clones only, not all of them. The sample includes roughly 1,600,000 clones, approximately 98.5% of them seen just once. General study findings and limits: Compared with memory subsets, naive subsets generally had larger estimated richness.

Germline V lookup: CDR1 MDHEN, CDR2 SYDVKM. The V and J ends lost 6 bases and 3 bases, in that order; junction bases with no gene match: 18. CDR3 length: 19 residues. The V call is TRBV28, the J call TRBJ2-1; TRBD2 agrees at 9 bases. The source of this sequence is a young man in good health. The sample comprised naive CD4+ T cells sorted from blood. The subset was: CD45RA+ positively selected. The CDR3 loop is CASSLILTNSGSGYNEQFF. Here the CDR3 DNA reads TGTGCCAGCAGCCTCATCTTGACCAATAGCGGGAGTGGCTACAATGAGCAGTTCTTC.